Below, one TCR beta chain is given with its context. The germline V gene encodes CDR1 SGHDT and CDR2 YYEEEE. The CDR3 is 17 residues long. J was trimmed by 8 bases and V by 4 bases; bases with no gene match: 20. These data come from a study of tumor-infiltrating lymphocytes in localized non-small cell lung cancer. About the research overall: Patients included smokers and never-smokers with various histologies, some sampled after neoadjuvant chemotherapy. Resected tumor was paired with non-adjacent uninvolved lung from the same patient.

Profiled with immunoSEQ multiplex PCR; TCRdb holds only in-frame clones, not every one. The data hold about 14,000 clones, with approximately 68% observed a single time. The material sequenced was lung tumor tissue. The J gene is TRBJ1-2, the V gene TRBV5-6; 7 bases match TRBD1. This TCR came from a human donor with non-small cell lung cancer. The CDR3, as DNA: TGTGCCAGCAGCCGCGGGACAGTCTTTGGTGGCTCGGAGGGCTACACCTTC. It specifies CASSRGTVFGGSEGYTF.